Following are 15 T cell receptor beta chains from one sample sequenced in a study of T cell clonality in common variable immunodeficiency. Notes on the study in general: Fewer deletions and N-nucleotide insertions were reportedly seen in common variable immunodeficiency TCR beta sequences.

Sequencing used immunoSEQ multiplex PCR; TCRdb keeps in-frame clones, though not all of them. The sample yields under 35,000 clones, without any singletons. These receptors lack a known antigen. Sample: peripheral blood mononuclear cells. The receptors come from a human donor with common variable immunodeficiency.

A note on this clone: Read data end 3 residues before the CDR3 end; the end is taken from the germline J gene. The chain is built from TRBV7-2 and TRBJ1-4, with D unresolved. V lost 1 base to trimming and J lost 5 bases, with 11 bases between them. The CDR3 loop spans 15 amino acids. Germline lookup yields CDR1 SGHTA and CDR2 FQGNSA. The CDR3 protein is CASSLGLSPNEKLFF. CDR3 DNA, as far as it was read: TGTGCCAGCAGCTTAGGACTCAGCCCAAATGAAAAA. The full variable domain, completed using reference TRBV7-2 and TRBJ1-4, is GAGVSQSPSNKVTEKGKDVELRCDPISGHTALYWYRQSLGQGLEFLIYFQGNSAPDKSGLPSDRFSAERTGGSVSTLTIQRTQQEDSAVYLCASSLGLSPNEKLFFGSGTQLSVL.

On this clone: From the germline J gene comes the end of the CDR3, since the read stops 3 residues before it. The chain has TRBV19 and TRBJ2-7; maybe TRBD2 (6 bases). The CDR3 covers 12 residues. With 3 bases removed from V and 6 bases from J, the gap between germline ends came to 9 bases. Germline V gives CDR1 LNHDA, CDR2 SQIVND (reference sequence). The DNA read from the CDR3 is TGTGCCAGTAGTATCGGAGGGCCCGAG. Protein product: CASSIGGPE. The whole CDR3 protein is CASSIGGPEQYF.

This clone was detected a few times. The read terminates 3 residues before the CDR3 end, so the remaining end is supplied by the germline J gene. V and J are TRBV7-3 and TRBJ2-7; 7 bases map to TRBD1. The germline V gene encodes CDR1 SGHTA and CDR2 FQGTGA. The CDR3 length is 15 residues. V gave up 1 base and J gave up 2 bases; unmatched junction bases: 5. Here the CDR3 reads CASSLRRDRAYEQYF. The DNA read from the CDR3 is TGTGCCAGCAGCTTAAGGCGTGACAGGGCCTACGAG.

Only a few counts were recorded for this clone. The DNA read from the CDR3 is TGTGCCAGTAGTCTGGCTGGCTCTGGAAACACC. This encodes CASSLAGSGNT. The full CDR3 is CASSLAGSGNTIYF. This chain links TRBV19 with TRBJ1-3; D is unresolved. The read ends 3 residues shy of where the CDR3 ends; the end is completed using the germline J gene. Looked up from germline, CDR1 is LNHDA and CDR2 is SQIVND (reference sequence). Between the trimmed V and J ends, which lost 5 bases and 0 bases, there was a span of 8 bases. This CDR3 region has 14 residues.

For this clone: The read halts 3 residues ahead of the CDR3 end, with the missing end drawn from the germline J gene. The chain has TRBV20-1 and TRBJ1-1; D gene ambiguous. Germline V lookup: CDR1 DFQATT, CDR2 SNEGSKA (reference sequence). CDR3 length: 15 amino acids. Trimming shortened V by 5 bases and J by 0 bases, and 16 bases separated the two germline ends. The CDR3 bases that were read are TGCAGTGCTTCCATGTGGCGAGGGTTGAACACTGAA. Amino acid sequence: CSASMWRGLNTE. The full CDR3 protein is CSASMWRGLNTEAFF.

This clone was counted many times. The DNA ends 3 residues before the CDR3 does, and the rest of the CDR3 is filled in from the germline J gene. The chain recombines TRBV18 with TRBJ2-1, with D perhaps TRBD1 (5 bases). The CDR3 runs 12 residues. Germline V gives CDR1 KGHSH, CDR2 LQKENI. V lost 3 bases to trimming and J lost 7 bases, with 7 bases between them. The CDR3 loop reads CASSPDRNEQFF. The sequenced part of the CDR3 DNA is TGTGCCAGCTCACCCGACAGAAATGAG.

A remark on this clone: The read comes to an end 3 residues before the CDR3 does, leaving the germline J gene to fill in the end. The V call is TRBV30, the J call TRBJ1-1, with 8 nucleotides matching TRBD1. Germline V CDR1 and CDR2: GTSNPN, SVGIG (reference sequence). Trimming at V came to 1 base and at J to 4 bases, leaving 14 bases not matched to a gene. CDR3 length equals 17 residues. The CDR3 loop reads CAWSARRGQVESTEAFF. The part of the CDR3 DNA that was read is TGTGCCTGGAGTGCACGCAGGGGGCAGGTTGAGAGCACTGAA.

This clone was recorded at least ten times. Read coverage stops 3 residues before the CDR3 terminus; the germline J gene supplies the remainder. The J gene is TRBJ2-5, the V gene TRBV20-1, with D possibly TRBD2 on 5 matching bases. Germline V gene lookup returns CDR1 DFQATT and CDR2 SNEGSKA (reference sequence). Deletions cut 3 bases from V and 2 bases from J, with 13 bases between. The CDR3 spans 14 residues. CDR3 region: CSASAGEQQETQYF. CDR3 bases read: TGCAGTGCTAGCGCCGGGGAGCAGCAAGAGACC.

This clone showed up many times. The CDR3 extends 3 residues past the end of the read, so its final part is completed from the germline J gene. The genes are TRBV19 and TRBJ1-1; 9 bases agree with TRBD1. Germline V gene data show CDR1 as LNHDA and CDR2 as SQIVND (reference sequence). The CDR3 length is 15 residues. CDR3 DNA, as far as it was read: TGTGCCAGTAGTACCTCCGGGACAGGGACGTTTGGA. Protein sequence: CASSTSGTGTFG. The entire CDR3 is CASSTSGTGTFGAFF.

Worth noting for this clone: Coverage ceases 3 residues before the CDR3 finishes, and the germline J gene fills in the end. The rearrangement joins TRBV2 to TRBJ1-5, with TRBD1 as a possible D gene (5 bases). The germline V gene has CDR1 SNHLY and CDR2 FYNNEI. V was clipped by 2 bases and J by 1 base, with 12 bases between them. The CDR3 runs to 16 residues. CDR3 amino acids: CASSEIRAGSNQPQHF. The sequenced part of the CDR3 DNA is TGTGCCAGCAGTGAAATCAGGGCAGGCAGCAATCAGCCC.

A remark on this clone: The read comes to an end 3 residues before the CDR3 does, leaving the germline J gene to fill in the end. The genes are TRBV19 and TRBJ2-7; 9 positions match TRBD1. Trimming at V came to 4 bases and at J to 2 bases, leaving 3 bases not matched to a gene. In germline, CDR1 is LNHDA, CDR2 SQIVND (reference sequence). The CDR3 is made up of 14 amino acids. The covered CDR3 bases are TGTGCCAGTAGTAGGGACAGGGTAACCTACGAG. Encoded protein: CASSRDRVTYE. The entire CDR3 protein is CASSRDRVTYEQYF. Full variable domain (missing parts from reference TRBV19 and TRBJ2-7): DGGITQSPKYLFRKEGQNVTLSCEQNLNHDAMYWYRQDPGQGLRLIYYSQIVNDFQKGDIAEGYSVSREKKESFPLTVTSAQKNPTAFYLCASSRDRVTYEQYFGPGTRLTVT.

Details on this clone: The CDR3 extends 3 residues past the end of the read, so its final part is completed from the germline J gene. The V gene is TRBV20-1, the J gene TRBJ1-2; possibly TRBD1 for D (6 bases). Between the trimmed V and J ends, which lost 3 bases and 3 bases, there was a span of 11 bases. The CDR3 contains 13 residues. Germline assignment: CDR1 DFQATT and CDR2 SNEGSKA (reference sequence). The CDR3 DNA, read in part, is TGCAGTGCTAGCCCAGGGGAGGACTATGGC. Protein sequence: CSASPGEDYG. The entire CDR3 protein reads CSASPGEDYGYTF.

The sequenced CDR3 bases are TGTGCCTGGAGCCCCGAAGCGGGAGTACGCGGTTCACCC. Protein product: CAWSPEAGVRGSP. The full CDR3 reads CAWSPEAGVRGSPLHF. The genes are TRBV30 and TRBJ1-6; D not resolved. Coverage ceases 3 residues before the CDR3 finishes, and the germline J gene fills in the end. The V and J ends lost 3 bases and 9 bases respectively, with 21 bases between them. The CDR3 is made up of 16 amino acids. CDR1 and CDR2 from the germline V gene are GTSNPN and SVGIG (reference sequence).

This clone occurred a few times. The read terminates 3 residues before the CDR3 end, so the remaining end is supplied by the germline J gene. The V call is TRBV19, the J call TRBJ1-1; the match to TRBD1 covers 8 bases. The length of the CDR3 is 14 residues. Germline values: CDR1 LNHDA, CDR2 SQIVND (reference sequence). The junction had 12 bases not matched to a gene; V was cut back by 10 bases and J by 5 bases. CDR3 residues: CATKAGGGWTEAFF. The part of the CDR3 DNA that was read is TGTGCCACCAAAGCAGGGGGCGGCTGGACTGAA. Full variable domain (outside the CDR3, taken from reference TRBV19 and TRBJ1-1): DGGITQSPKYLFRKEGQNVTLSCEQNLNHDAMYWYRQDPGQGLRLIYYSQIVNDFQKGDIAEGYSVSREKKESFPLTVTSAQKNPTAFYLCATKAGGGWTEAFFGQGTRLTVV.

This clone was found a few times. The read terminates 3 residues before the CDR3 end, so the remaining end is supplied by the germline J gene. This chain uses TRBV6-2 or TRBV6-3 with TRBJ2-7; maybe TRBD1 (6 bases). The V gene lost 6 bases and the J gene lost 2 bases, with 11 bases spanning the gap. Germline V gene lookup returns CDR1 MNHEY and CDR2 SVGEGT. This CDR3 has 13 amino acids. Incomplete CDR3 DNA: TGTGCCAGCAGGGAAGGACAGACCTACGAG. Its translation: CASREGQTYE. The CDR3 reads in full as CASREGQTYEQYF.